The 29 T cell receptor beta chains listed next were all sequenced from one sample in a study of T cell changes during pregnancy in multiple sclerosis. The table came from immunoSEQ multiplex PCR; TCRdb's copy has only in-frame clones and leaves some out. This table holds 85,000 to 130,000 clones, almost 95% found once. This material consisted of peripheral blood, taken before pregnancy. These receptors originate from a female donor with multiple sclerosis, enrolled in a pregnancy study.

The CDR3 loop reads CASSSTSSDAETQYF. The CDR3, as DNA: TGCGCCAGCAGCTCGACTAGTTCGGATGCAGAGACCCAGTACTTC. The chain carries TRBV5-1 and TRBJ2-5; D possibly corresponds to TRBD2 (6 bases). CDR1 is SGHRS and CDR2 is YFSETQ in the germline V gene. The CDR3 is made up of 15 amino acids. V dropped 3 bases and J dropped 4 bases, with 16 bases sitting between them.

The V call is TRBV19, the J call TRBJ1-5; a weak D match, TRBD1 (6 bases). This CDR3 region has 14 residues. Trimming left V 2 bases short and J 6 bases short, with 11 bases between. The germline gives CDR1 LNHDA, CDR2 SQIVND (reference sequence). The CDR3: CASSIPQGVQPQHF. DNA for the CDR3: TGTGCCAGTAGTATACCACAGGGTGTTCAGCCCCAGCATTTT.

Here the CDR3 DNA reads TGCAGCGTTGAAGATCCTAGCGGGGCCTCCTACGAGCAGTACTTC. Its protein product is CSVEDPSGASYEQYF. The rearrangement uses TRBV29-1 and TRBJ2-7, with TRBD2 matching over 9 bases. Germline assignment: CDR1 SQVTM and CDR2 ANQGSEA. The CDR3 has 15 amino acids. After removal of 0 bases from V and 0 bases from J, the junction contained 3 bases not matched to a gene.

This chain joins TRBV6-6 and TRBJ1-4; D possibly corresponds to TRBD1 (5 bases). V gave up 6 bases and J gave up 3 bases, with 17 bases separating them. CDR3 length: 16 residues. The germline V gene encodes CDR1 MNHNY and CDR2 SVGAGI (reference sequence). CDR3 nucleotides: TGTGCCAGCAGGCCCCCCCAGGGACTTTCTAATGAAAAACTGTTTTTT. Translation: CASRPPQGLSNEKLFF.

The V gene is TRBV30, the J gene TRBJ2-1, with D maybe TRBD2 (7 bases). With 2 bases removed from V and 9 bases from J, the gap between germline ends came to 17 bases. The CDR3 consists of 14 residues. The germline gives CDR1 GTSNPN, CDR2 SVGIG (reference sequence). The chain's CDR3 is CAWSYIGGQAEQFF. CDR3 DNA sequence: TGTGCCTGGAGTTATATCGGGGGGCAGGCTGAGCAGTTCTTC.

This rearrangement joins TRBV21-1 to TRBJ2-7; the table's D call, TRBD2, has no DNA check behind it. TRBV21-1 is recorded as a pseudogene. CDR3 size: 16 residues. The CDR3: CASSKCFLAASYEQYF. The CDR3 nucleotides read TGTGCCAGCAGCAAATGCTTTCTAGCGGCGAGCTACGAGCAGTACTTC.

The chain employs TRBV19 and TRBJ1-1, with 9 bases identical to TRBD1. Germline CDR1 is LNHDA and CDR2 is SQIVND (reference sequence). This CDR3 comprises 15 residues. V dropped 4 bases and J dropped 4; count of bases not matched to a gene: 7. Here the CDR3 reads CASSTIGTGITEAFF. DNA of the CDR3: TGTGCCAGTAGTACCATTGGGACAGGGATCACTGAAGCTTTCTTT.

This chain connects TRBV5-1 to TRBJ1-1, with 7 bases that match TRBD1. This CDR3 is built from 14 residues. The germline CDR1 and CDR2 sequences are SGHRS and YFSETQ. With 4 bases clipped from V and 3 bases from J, the junction kept 6 bases outside the gene matches. The CDR3 region is CASSPTGIDTEAFF. DNA of the CDR3: TGCGCCAGCAGCCCGACAGGGATCGACACTGAAGCTTTCTTT.

The CDR3 DNA reads as TGTGCCAGCAGTGAAGCCTTACCGGGACTAGAGTTCTTC. It specifies CASSEALPGLEFF. The chain joins TRBV6-1 to TRBJ2-1; 8 positions match TRBD2. V shed 0 bases, J shed 14 bases, and the junction held 6 bases outside the gene matches. Germline CDR1 MNHNS, CDR2 SASEGT. CDR3 size: 13 residues.

The chain couples TRBV2 to TRBJ2-5; 9 nucleotides match TRBD2. This CDR3 is 15 amino acids long. The J segment lost 2 bases and the V segment lost 6 bases, leaving 7 bases of the junction unmatched. CDR1 and CDR2 from the germline V gene are SNHLY and FYNNEI. For the CDR3, the DNA is TGTGCCAGCAGGACCGGGACTAGCAGTCAAGAGACCCAGTACTTC. Translation gives CASRTGTSSQETQYF.

This clone occurred once. The CDR3 loop is CASSFDMSNQPQHF. In nucleotides, the CDR3 is TGCGCCAGCAGCTTCGACATGAGCAATCAGCCCCAGCATTTT. The chain carries TRBV5-1 and TRBJ1-5; D gene uncertain. This CDR3 region has 14 residues. Germline V CDR1 and CDR2: SGHRS, YFSETQ. V was shortened by 2 bases and J by 1 base, with 7 bases between the two germline ends.

V is TRBV6-1 and J is TRBJ1-1; the D gene is possibly TRBD1 (5 bases). The germline V and J ends were trimmed by 6 bases and 6 bases, with 11 bases remaining between them. In germline, CDR1 is MNHNS, CDR2 SASEGT. This CDR3 comprises 12 residues. The CDR3 reads CASSRATPEAFF. The DNA for the CDR3 is TGTGCCAGCAGCAGGGCTACGCCTGAAGCTTTCTTT.

The rearrangement joins TRBV6-1 to TRBJ2-7, with D perhaps matching TRBD2 (6 bases). The V end lost 6 bases, the J end lost 4 bases, and 7 bases lay between the germline ends. This CDR3 contains 11 residues. Germline V CDR1 and CDR2: MNHNS, SASEGT. The chain's CDR3 is CASRDYYEQYF. DNA of the CDR3: TGTGCCAGCAGGGACTATTACGAGCAGTACTTC.

This clone was recorded only once. The rearrangement uses TRBV15 and TRBJ2-7, with TRBD1 identical over 10 bases. The CDR3 totals 14 residues. Losses at the gene ends were 1 base for V and 3 bases for J; bases not matched to a gene: 0. Germline CDR1 is LNHNV and CDR2 is YYDKDF (reference sequence). CDR3 bases: TGTGCCACCAGCAGAGGGACAGGGGGCTACGAGCAGTACTTC. Amino acids: CATSRGTGGYEQYF. The variable domain in full, completed from reference TRBV15 and TRBJ2-7, reads DAMVIQNPRYQVTQFGKPVTLSCSQTLNHNVMYWYQQKSSQAPKLLFHYYDKDFNNEADTPDNFQSRRPNTSFCFLDIRSPGLGDTAMYLCATSRGTGGYEQYFGPGTRLTVT.

CDR3 in amino acids: CASSPYPEETQYF. The CDR3 DNA follows: TGTGCCAGCAGCCCCTACCCTGAAGAGACCCAGTACTTC. The rearrangement links TRBV27 to TRBJ2-5; no reliable D call. From germline, CDR1 is MNHEY and CDR2 SMNVEV (reference sequence). The CDR3 runs to 13 residues. Trimming removed 6 bases at V and 3 bases at J, with 11 bases between.

The V gene is TRBV27, the J gene TRBJ2-6; 8 positions match TRBD1. Germline V lookup: CDR1 MNHEY, CDR2 SMNVEV (reference sequence). The CDR3 loop spans 18 amino acids. V lost 7 bases, J lost 1 base, and 12 bases stayed unmatched. In DNA, the CDR3 is TGTGCCAGCACCGCGTGGACAGGGTTCCTGTCTGGGGCCAACGTCCTGACTTTC. Its protein product is CASTAWTGFLSGANVLTF.

This chain uses TRBV7-6 with TRBJ2-7; TRBD1 matches at 9 bases. Germline CDR1 and CDR2: SGHVS and FNYEAQ. The CDR3 is 18 residues long. Losses at the gene ends were 0 bases for V and 6 bases for J; bases not matched to a gene: 15. The CDR3 region has the DNA TGTGCCAGCAGCTTAGCGGGTGGGGCGGGACAGGGATCACGCGAGCAGTACTTC. This gives the protein CASSLAGGAGQGSREQYF. Drawing the rest from reference TRBV7-6 and TRBJ2-7, the complete variable domain is GAGVSQSPRYKVTKRGQDVALRCDPISGHVSLYWYRQALGQGPEFLTYFNYEAQQDKSGLPNDRFSAERPEGSISTLTIQRTEQRDSAMYRCASSLAGGAGQGSREQYFGPGTRLTVT.

The rearrangement uses TRBV27 and TRBJ2-1; TRBD2 matches at 9 bases. V shed 6 bases, J shed 10 bases, and the junction held 1 base outside the gene matches. Per the germline V gene, CDR1 is MNHEY and CDR2 is SMNVEV (reference sequence). CDR3 length equals 11 residues. Here the CDR3 reads CASRTSGEQFF. DNA for the CDR3: TGTGCCAGCAGAACTAGCGGGGAGCAGTTCTTC.

The chain recombines TRBV28 with TRBJ1-4; 7 nucleotides match TRBD1. This CDR3 is 14 amino acids long. The V and J ends lost 3 bases and 8 bases, in that order; junction bases with no gene match: 6. The germline V gene has CDR1 MDHEN and CDR2 SYDVKM. This chain's CDR3 is CASSLRGQREKLFF. The CDR3 DNA reads TGTGCCAGCAGTTTGAGGGGGCAAAGAGAAAAACTGTTTTTT.

The rearrangement uses TRBV5-1 and TRBJ2-2; 14 bases are a match to TRBD2. The germline gives CDR1 SGHRS, CDR2 YFSETQ. The V and J ends lost 4 bases and 8 bases, in that order; junction bases with no gene match: 10. There are 17 residues in the CDR3. In nucleotides, the CDR3 is TGCGCCAGCAGCCTACGACTAGCGGGAGGGCCTTTGGGGGAGCTGTTTTTT. The encoded protein is CASSLRLAGGPLGELFF.

The V and J genes are TRBV11-2 and TRBJ2-3, with 9 bases aligning to TRBD1. The J segment lost 2 bases and the V segment lost 5 bases, leaving 5 bases of the junction unmatched. This CDR3 has 15 amino acids. Germline CDR1 SGHAT, CDR2 FQNNGV. This CDR3 is CASSPGQGYTDTQYF. DNA for the CDR3: TGTGCCAGCAGCCCGGGACAGGGCTACACAGATACGCAGTATTTT. Full variable domain (outside the CDR3, taken from reference TRBV11-2 and TRBJ2-3): EAGVAQSPRYKIIEKRQSVAFWCNPISGHATLYWYQQILGQGPKLLIQFQNNGVVDDSQLPKDRFSAERLKGVDSTLKIQPAKLEDSAVYLCASSPGQGYTDTQYFGPGTRLTVL.

This clone appeared a single time. The rearrangement uses TRBV28 and TRBJ2-1; perhaps TRBD1 as D (6 bases). The CDR3 is 12 residues long. V lost 6 bases and J lost 14, with 17 bases in between. From germline, CDR1 is MDHEN and CDR2 SYDVKM. CDR3 coding DNA: TGTGCCAGCAGGGGACAAACCGATAGGGAGTTCTTC. Its translation: CASRGQTDREFF.

The rearrangement joins TRBV5-6 to TRBJ2-5, with a possible D match to TRBD1 (6 bases). Germline loops: CDR1 SGHDT, CDR2 YYEEEE. This CDR3 has 17 residues. The germline V and J ends were trimmed by 3 bases and 5 bases, with 23 bases remaining between them. CDR3 sequence: CASSSFGTLGVRETQYF. CDR3 in DNA: TGTGCCAGCAGCTCTTTTGGGACACTGGGCGTGCGCGAGACCCAGTACTTC. The full variable domain, in which reference TRBV5-6 and TRBJ2-5 provide the parts outside the CDR3, is DAGVTQSPTHLIKTRGQQVTLRCSPKSGHDTVSWYQQALGQGPQFIFQYYEEEERQRGNFPDRFSGHQFPNYSSELNVNALLLGDSALYLCASSSFGTLGVRETQYFGPGTRLLVL.

J is TRBJ2-3 and V is TRBV5-4, with TRBD2 as a possible D gene (6 bases). This CDR3 contains 16 residues. CDR1 SGHNT and CDR2 YYREEE come from the germline V gene (reference sequence). The ends were cut back, 2 bases at V and 1 base at J, with 14 bases in the middle. The CDR3 DNA reads as TGTGCCAGCAGCTTCCCAGCTAGCGCTGGCACAGATACGCAGTATTTT. This translates into CASSFPASAGTDTQYF.

This clone was seen a few times. This chain connects TRBV4-2 to TRBJ2-1, with 7 bases matching TRBD2. This CDR3 contains 19 residues. CDR1 and CDR2 from the germline V gene are LGHNA and YNFKEQ. The ends lost 5 bases at V and 6 bases at J; junction bases unmatched: 22. The CDR3: CASSLDLGLGLAAFNEQFF. The CDR3 nucleotides read TGTGCCAGCAGCTTAGATTTGGGCTTGGGGCTAGCGGCCTTCAATGAGCAGTTCTTC.

The chain has TRBV28 and TRBJ1-1; perhaps TRBD1 as D (6 bases). The CDR3 totals 15 residues. The V gene's germline CDR1 is MDHEN and CDR2 SYDVKM. Trimming took 5 bases from V and 3 from J, leaving 16 bases between them. In DNA, the CDR3 is TGTGCCAGCAGTACAATCAGGGGCGGGTACACTGAAGCTTTCTTT. Translated, it gives CASSTIRGGYTEAFF.

V usage is TRBV4-1 and J usage is TRBJ2-1; 10 positions agree with TRBD2. The trim removed 0 bases at V and 4 bases at J, leaving 3 bases unmatched. This CDR3 region has 16 residues. The V gene's germline CDR1 is MGHRA and CDR2 YSYEKL. The CDR3, as DNA: TGCGCCAGCAGCCAAGAAGGACTAGCGGTTTACAATGAGCAGTTCTTC. As protein: CASSQEGLAVYNEQFF.

The gene calls are TRBV19 and TRBJ2-1, with D hard to call. Trimming took 3 bases from V and 6 from J, leaving 12 bases between them. This CDR3 region has 14 residues. Germline CDR1 and CDR2: LNHDA and SQIVND (reference sequence). Here the CDR3 DNA reads TGTGCCAGTAGTATCATGGATGCTAGCAATGAGCAGTTCTTC. Amino acids: CASSIMDASNEQFF.

This chain links TRBV5-1 with TRBJ2-5; the match to TRBD2 covers 7 bases. Losses at the gene ends were 4 bases for V and 5 bases for J; bases not matched to a gene: 8. Germline loops: CDR1 SGHRS, CDR2 YFSETQ. The CDR3 length is 14 residues. The CDR3 DNA reads TGCGCCAGCAGCCTTGGGAGGGAATGGGAGACCCAGTACTTC. Encoded protein: CASSLGREWETQYF.